One and the same sample provided the 5 T cell receptor beta chains below, sequenced in a study of blood T cell repertoires in COVID-19. Clones were read by immunoSEQ multiplex PCR, and TCRdb kept only the in-frame ones, dropping some. Of approximately 210,000 clones in the sample, around 80% were seen once. Sequencing was performed on peripheral blood. These receptors all stem from an elderly woman with COVID-19, enrolled during active disease.

V and J are TRBV7-8 and TRBJ1-1; no clear D. The CDR3 sequence is 14 residues long. The germline V and J ends were trimmed by 5 bases and 4 bases, with 14 bases remaining between them. CDR1 SGHVS and CDR2 FQNEAQ come from the germline V gene. The CDR3 is CASSLVPTFTEAFF. In DNA, the CDR3 is TGTGCCAGCAGCCTAGTACCTACGTTCACTGAAGCTTTCTTT.

The V and J genes are TRBV7-3 and TRBJ2-5; 11 nucleotides match TRBD2. This CDR3 is 16 amino acids long. CDR1 SGHTA and CDR2 FQGTGA come from the germline V gene. J lost 4 bases, V lost 2 bases, and 6 bases had no gene match. The CDR3 DNA reads as TGTGCCAGCAGCTTAGCGCCGGGACTAGCGGCAGAGACCCAGTACTTC. Protein: CASSLAPGLAAETQYF.

The V call is TRBV9, the J call TRBJ2-2, with D perhaps TRBD1 (6 bases). The CDR3 has 15 amino acids. The germline CDR1 and CDR2 sequences are SGDLS and YYNGEE. Trimming cost V 1 base and J 1 base, with 8 bases left between them. The CDR3 is CASSVLGGNTGELFF. For the CDR3, the DNA is TGTGCCAGCAGCGTATTAGGGGGGAACACCGGGGAGCTGTTTTTT.

This chain links TRBV4-1 with TRBJ2-1; 13 bases align to TRBD2. After removal of 1 base from V and 0 bases from J, the junction contained 3 bases not matched to a gene. Germline lookup yields CDR1 MGHRA and CDR2 YSYEKL. CDR3 size: 18 residues. The CDR3 region is CASSQGLAGGHSYNEQFF. In nucleotides, the CDR3 is TGCGCCAGCAGCCAAGGACTAGCGGGGGGCCACTCCTACAATGAGCAGTTCTTC.

The V gene is TRBV27, the J gene TRBJ1-6, with 10 bases identical to TRBD1. CDR1 MNHEY and CDR2 SMNVEV come from the germline V gene (reference sequence). The CDR3 spans 16 residues. Trimming removed 4 bases from V and 4 bases from J; junction bases left unmatched: 4. The DNA for the CDR3 is TGTGCCAGCAGTTCCCCGGACAGGGGGTATAATTCACCCCTCCACTTT. The encoded protein is CASSSPDRGYNSPLHF.